This entry features one TCR beta chain sequence. This clonotype was picked up a small number of times. Its cognate antigen has yet to be identified. No base quality information exists; no much larger clone differs at one position. The data belong to a study of identical twins listed by TCRdb under 2016. With respect to the entire study: TCR alpha and beta repertoires from monozygotic twins, unrelated adults of various ages and cord blood were deep-sequenced to test whether fetal clonotypes persist. To rule out contamination, replicate twin experiments were performed at different times with different library preparation protocols.

Study-wide findings and limitations: Compared with coincidental sharing between unrelated individuals, out-of-frame TCR alpha sequences shared between twins had an excess of sequences with low generation probability. Because the same donors could not be followed over many years, the conclusions depended on cross-sectional statistical analysis. Abundant cord blood beta clonotypes had fewer insertions, young adult naive repertoires showed a similar but weaker trend, and memory repertoires showed no such trend. Out-of-frame TCR alpha sharing in monozygotic twins was systematically underestimated by recombination models, whereas sharing between unrelated individuals was in agreement with the recombination models. Invariant T cells such as MAIT and iNKT could partly confound zero-insertion analyses, although diverse VJ usage argued against such confounding for most clonotypes. Excess twin sharing in beta out-of-frame sequences was weaker because fewer shared sequences lowered the signal-to-noise ratio.

The receptor library was made with 5' RACE. The sequencer was an Illumina HiSeq 2000. A universal primer binding site was added through template switching, and the final cDNA carried a unique molecular identifier so that TCR cDNA molecules could be counted accurately. First-strand cDNA for TCR alpha and beta chains was synthesized from specific primers in the conserved constant-segment region. To control for contamination, every cDNA library carried two barcodes: a SMART-Mk sample barcode plus Illumina barcodes. Two successive PCR steps introduced TruSeq adapter sequences along with Illumina sample barcodes. Sequencing of the TCR alpha and beta cDNA libraries was done on the Illumina HiSeq platform using custom primers. In the source study's methods: Unique molecular identifiers were extracted from raw reads with MiGEC, and CDR3 positions were determined with MiXCR. For each individual, recombination models were inferred using an EM algorithm with the repgenHMM and IGoR tools. Shared clonotypes were analyzed with the tcR package in R, and sharing was normalized by the product of cloneset sizes. Out-of-frame nonproductive sequences were analyzed to study raw recombination free of thymic and clonal selection effects. TCRdb took the public reads, trimmed them with fastp at Q25, ran MiXCR for clone calling and kept in-frame beta chains. Under each unique CDR3 protein, matching rows form one entry showing the most common genes and DNA. It is TCRdb's table, rather than the study itself, that gives the V and J calls and clone size. In all, the sample holds some 790,000 distinct CDR3 sequences, and 18% of those were seen once. The biggest ten clones account for 13% of the sample.

Only healthy Caucasian donors were included. The twin cohort consisted of three pairs of female monozygotic twins, all aged about 18 to 29 years. The RNA used for TCR libraries was isolated from peripheral blood mononuclear cells. CDR1 and CDR2, per the germline V gene (reference sequence), are DFQATT and SNEGSKA. The CDR3, cysteine through phenylalanine, is 15 amino acids long. The only DNA kept is the CDR3, 45 bases in frame from the first base. V trim: 0 bases; J trim: 9 bases; unmatched bases: 12. These same data were also listed under a study on T cells expressing NK-cell markers. The second paper states: TCR beta-chain repertoires were profiled in sorted CD3+CD56+NKG2C+, CD3+CD56+NKG2C- and CD3+CD56-NKG2C+ T-cell subsets from several donors. Most of the eight sequenced donors were HCMV-seropositive and one was HCMV-seronegative. In several experiments an anti-gammadeltaTCR antibody was added to restrict sorting to alphabetaTCR-expressing T cells. In six donors, the dominant CD3+CD56+NKG2C+ clonotypes ranked among the top 10 CD8+ clonotypes, making up about 1.0-8% of CD8+ T cells. Those dominant clonotypes were again the most abundant among CD3+CD56-NKG2C+ cells in several donors, at about 28.3-65%. Whether the expanded NKG2C-expressing T cell clones were specific for HCMV antigens remained unclear. The eight sequenced donors were randomly selected healthy volunteers, three men and five women. HCMV serostatus was determined by detecting HCMV-specific IgG in serum with a commercial ELISA kit. Bulk peripheral blood T-cell repertoires were additionally sequenced from unsorted PBMC for several donors. Reads were demultiplexed and grouped by UMI with MIGEC, and clonotypes were assembled and quantified with MiTCR. To exclude erroneous sequences, any TCR cDNA sequence not supported by at least two reads was discarded. The tcR package was used for downstream repertoire analysis, with clonotypes matched between fractions based on CDR3 nucleotide sequence plus V segment. Antigen specificity was annotated against VDJdb with VDJmatch, allowing one amino acid substitution in CDR3.

The receptor was derived from a woman younger than 30 in good health. The V gene is TRBV20-1 and the J gene is TRBJ2-7; TRBD1 aligns with 9 central bases. The sequenced sample was PBMCs. CDR3 sequence: CSARDQGTGRNAQYF. In nucleotide form, the sequence is TGCAGTGCTAGAGATCAGGGGACAGGGAGGAACGCGCAGTACTTC.